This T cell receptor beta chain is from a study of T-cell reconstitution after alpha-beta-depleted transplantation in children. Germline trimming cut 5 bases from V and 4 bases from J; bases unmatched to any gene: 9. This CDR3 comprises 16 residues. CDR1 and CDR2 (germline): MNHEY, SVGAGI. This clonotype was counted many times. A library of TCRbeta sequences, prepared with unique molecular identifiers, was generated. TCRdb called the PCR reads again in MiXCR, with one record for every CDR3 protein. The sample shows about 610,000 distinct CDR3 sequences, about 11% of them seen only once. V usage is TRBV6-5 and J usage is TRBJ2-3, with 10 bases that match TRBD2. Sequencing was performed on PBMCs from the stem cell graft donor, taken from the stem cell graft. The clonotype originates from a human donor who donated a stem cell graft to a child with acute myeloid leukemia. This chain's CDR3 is CASSRTSGPGADTQYF. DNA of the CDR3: TGTGCCAGCAGTCGGACTAGCGGCCCTGGGGCAGATACGCAGTATTTT.